These T cell receptor beta chains were read from a single sample in a study of radiotherapy plus CTLA-4 blockade in lung cancer. Assay used: immunoSEQ multiplex PCR; TCRdb lists only in-frame clones, some missing. The sample lists about 38,000 clones; roughly 77% were seen once. Sequences were derived from peripheral blood, sampled from a patient treated with radiotherapy plus ipilimumab. The receptors were gathered from a human donor with non-small cell lung cancer who had stable disease on radiotherapy plus ipilimumab. Both conserved end residues are part of each CDR3. D genes are given only for firm matches. Only part of the rows carry a size: once, few, many, or a class if the clone is expanded.

>-|-|TRBV28|TRBJ1-2
CASSLGGAGDYGYTF
TGTGCCAGCAGTTTAGGCGGCGCGGGGGACTATGGCTACACCTTC
>-|TRBD1|TRBV7-9|TRBJ1-2
CASTFLQGVYGYTF
TGTGCCAGCACCTTCCTACAGGGGGTTTATGGCTACACCTTC
>-|-|TRBV5-1|TRBJ1-2
CASSPRDNYGYTF
TGCGCCAGCAGCCCCAGGGATAACTATGGCTACACCTTC
>-|-|TRBV6-5|TRBJ1-6
CASSDLFVRGPLHF
TGTGCCAGCAGTGACCTCTTCGTTAGAGGGCCTCTCCACTTT
>-|TRBD1|TRBV2|TRBJ1-5
CASSDRGGRSQHF
TGTGCCAGCAGCGACAGGGGGGGTAGATCCCAGCATTTT
>-|-|TRBV9|TRBJ1-1
CASSVSGGGNTEAFF
TGTGCCAGCAGCGTCTCTGGAGGGGGGAACACTGAAGCTTTCTTT
>-|-|TRBV7-7|TRBJ1-2
CASSLGRSYGYTF
TGTGCCAGCAGCTTAGGACGGTCCTATGGCTACACCTTC
>-|TRBD1|TRBV11-2|TRBJ2-1
CASSLLRGRTRNEQFF
TGTGCCAGCAGCTTATTGAGGGGGCGCACCCGGAATGAGCAGTTCTTC
>-|-|TRBV10-1|TRBJ2-1
CASSLASPLDEQFF
TGCGCCAGCAGCTTAGCGTCGCCACTCGATGAGCAGTTCTTC
>few|TRBD2|TRBV6-5|TRBJ2-7
CASSQLAEVYEQYF
TGTGCCAGCAGTCAACTAGCGGAGGTCTACGAGCAGTACTTC
>-|TRBD1|TRBV7-9|TRBJ1-1
CASSEGQGLGGEAFF
TGTGCCAGCAGCGAGGGACAGGGGTTGGGTGGTGAAGCTTTCTTT
>-|-|TRBV5-1|TRBJ2-7
CASSLDSGAAYEQYF
TGCGCCAGCAGCTTGGATTCCGGGGCGGCCTACGAGCAGTACTTC
>-|TRBD1|TRBV11-2|TRBJ1-5
CASGTEPNQPQHF
TGTGCCAGTGGGACAGAACCCAATCAGCCCCAGCATTTT
>-|-|TRBV19|TRBJ1-1
CASSPSRGAEAEAFF
TGTGCCAGTAGCCCTTCGAGGGGCGCTGAGGCTGAAGCTTTCTTT
>-|-|TRBV27|TRBJ2-7
CASSLSLVGQQYF
TGTGCCAGCAGTTTGAGTCTAGTGGGACAGCAGTACTTC
>-|-|TRBV6-5|TRBJ2-6
CASPTVGGYPNVLTF
TGTGCCAGCCCTACAGTCGGCGGGTATCCCAACGTCCTGACTTTC
>few|-|TRBV27|TRBJ1-1
CASSAAGVIGRNTEAFF
TGTGCCAGCAGTGCAGCAGGGGTTATAGGGAGGAACACTGAAGCTTTCTTT
>few|-|TRBV7-9|TRBJ2-2
CASSAPRRTGELFF
TGTGCCAGCAGCGCTCCTAGGAGGACCGGGGAGCTGTTTTTT
>-|-|TRBV6-5|TRBJ1-2
CASSRATNYGYTF
TGTGCCAGCAGTCGGGCCACTAACTATGGTTACACCTTC
>-|-|TRBV5-1|TRBJ1-1
CASSLEGVGTEAFF
TGCGCCAGCAGCTTGGAGGGCGTAGGCACTGAAGCTTTCTTT
>few|-|TRBV4-1|TRBJ1-5
CASSQDDGTSNQPQHF
TGCGCCAGCAGCCAAGATGACGGGACTAGCAATCAGCCCCAGCATTTT
>-|-|TRBV19|TRBJ2-7
CASSITAASSYEQYF
TGTGCCAGTAGTATAACGGCAGCAAGCTCCTACGAGCAGTACTTC
>-|-|TRBV9|TRBJ1-1
CASSEDPLGGTEAFF
TGTGCCAGCAGCGAGGACCCACTCGGCGGGACTGAAGCTTTCTTT
>-|TRBD2|TRBV25-1|TRBJ2-1
CASSNSRGGVSYEQFF
TGTGCCAGCAGCAACTCGCGGGGGGGGGTTAGCTATGAGCAGTTCTTC
>-|-|TRBV7-3|TRBJ2-5
CASSFGIAAEETQYF
TGTGCCAGCAGCTTTGGGATAGCGGCCGAAGAGACCCAGTACTTC
>-|TRBD1|TRBV5-4|TRBJ1-2
CASRPPDRAGYTF
TGTGCCAGCAGGCCTCCCGACAGGGCTGGCTACACCTTC
>few|-|TRBV28|TRBJ1-1
CASSFKAEAFF
TGTGCCAGCAGTTTTAAGGCTGAAGCTTTCTTT